The table lists the clone carrying this T cell receptor (beta chain) with a count of one. These data belong to a study of T cells in Graves' hyperthyroidism and ophthalmopathy. RNA transcripts were the template for amplifying TCR beta CDR3 regions. When the TCR CDR3 underwent first-round RT-PCR, the HTBI primer set was used. TCRdb reprocessed the multiplex PCR reads with MiXCR, giving one entry per CDR3 protein. Of hundreds of thousands of distinct CDR3 sequences in the sample, roughly 46% were seen once. This sequence was found in a woman aged 18-29 years with Graves' hyperthyroidism. Material for sequencing was peripheral blood or thyroid tissue (not recorded which).

The CDR3 coding sequence is TGTGCCAGCAGTCGACAGGGGACAGACACCATATATTTT. Encoded protein: CASSRQGTDTIYF. The V gene is TRBV2, the J gene TRBJ1-3; 8 bases fit TRBD1. CDR1 SNHLY and CDR2 FYNNEI come from the germline V gene. V shed 5 bases and J 8 bases; nucleotides not matched to a gene: 5. The CDR3 consists of 13 residues.